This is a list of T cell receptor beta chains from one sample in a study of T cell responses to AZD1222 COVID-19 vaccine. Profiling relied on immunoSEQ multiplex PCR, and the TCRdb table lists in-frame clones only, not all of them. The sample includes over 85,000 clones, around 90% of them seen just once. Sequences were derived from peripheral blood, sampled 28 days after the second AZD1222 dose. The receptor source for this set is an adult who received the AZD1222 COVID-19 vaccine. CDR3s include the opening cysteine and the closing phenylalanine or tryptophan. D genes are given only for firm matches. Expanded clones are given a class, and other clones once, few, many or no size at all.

CDR3nt: TGTGCCAGCAGTGATTCGGGAGGACGGGGGGAGACCCAGTACTTC
CDR3aa: CASSDSGGRGETQYF
d_gene: TRBD2
j_gene: TRBJ2-5
v_gene: TRBV25-1
abundance: .

CDR3nt: TGTGCCAGCAGCTTATATGGTGGGGGGGGCACAGATACGCAGTATTTT
CDR3aa: CASSLYGGGGTDTQYF
d_gene: TRBD2
j_gene: TRBJ2-3
v_gene: TRBV7-2
abundance: .

CDR3nt: TGTGCCAGCAGTTACGAAGGACAGAAAGAGACCCAGTACTTC
CDR3aa: CASSYEGQKETQYF
d_gene: .
j_gene: TRBJ2-5
v_gene: TRBV6-2/TRBV6-3
abundance: .

CDR3nt: TGCGCCAGCAGCTTGGCCGAGAAGGACCCCCTCCACTTT
CDR3aa: CASSLAEKDPLHF
d_gene: .
j_gene: TRBJ1-6
v_gene: TRBV5-1
abundance: .

CDR3nt: TGTGCCAGCAGAAGGACAGGAGCGAACACCGGGGAGCTGTTTTTT
CDR3aa: CASRRTGANTGELFF
d_gene: TRBD1
j_gene: TRBJ2-2
v_gene: TRBV6-4
abundance: .

CDR3nt: TGTGCCAGCAGCCTTACGACAGGGGCAGCCTACGAGCAGTACTTC
CDR3aa: CASSLTTGAAYEQYF
d_gene: TRBD1
j_gene: TRBJ2-7
v_gene: TRBV7-6
abundance: .

CDR3nt: TGTGCCAGCAGGGGGCGGGATGATAGTTTGGATACGCAGTATTTT
CDR3aa: CASRGRDDSLDTQYF
d_gene: .
j_gene: TRBJ2-3
v_gene: TRBV5-4
abundance: once

CDR3nt: TGTGCCAGCAGCTTGAGGGGGGGTCAATACAATGAGCAGTTCTTC
CDR3aa: CASSLRGGQYNEQFF
d_gene: .
j_gene: TRBJ2-1
v_gene: TRBV5-8
abundance: .

CDR3nt: TGTGCCAGCAGCTTAGCTTCCGGGGGCTATGAAGCTTTCTTT
CDR3aa: CASSLASGGYEAFF
d_gene: .
j_gene: TRBJ1-1
v_gene: TRBV7-9
abundance: .

CDR3nt: TGTGCCAGCAGTGGAGGGACAGAAGCTTTCTTT
CDR3aa: CASSGGTEAFF
d_gene: .
j_gene: TRBJ1-1
v_gene: TRBV12-3/TRBV12-4
abundance: .

CDR3nt: TGCGCCAGCAGCTTGGCCGGGGGTAGGACCGGGGAGCTGTTTTTT
CDR3aa: CASSLAGGRTGELFF
d_gene: .
j_gene: TRBJ2-2
v_gene: TRBV5-1
abundance: .

CDR3nt: TGTGCCAGCAGTGGACTCCTACGGGGGCAGTTCTTC
CDR3aa: CASSGLLRGQFF
d_gene: .
j_gene: TRBJ2-1
v_gene: TRBV12-3/TRBV12-4
abundance: once

CDR3nt: TGTGCCAGCAGCTTAAGGAAGATGGACAGGGGGGAGACCCAGTACTTC
CDR3aa: CASSLRKMDRGETQYF
d_gene: TRBD1
j_gene: TRBJ2-5
v_gene: TRBV7-9
abundance: .

CDR3nt: TGTGCCAGTACCCCCAAGCAAGGGGGATACAATGAGCAGTTCTTC
CDR3aa: CASTPKQGGYNEQFF
d_gene: .
j_gene: TRBJ2-1
v_gene: TRBV9
abundance: .